Below are 16 T cell receptor beta chains sequenced from a single sample in a study of T-cell memory formation after mild COVID-19. TCRdb used MiXCR to reprocess the 5' RACE reads, holding one entry per CDR3 protein. Of roughly 200,000 distinct CDR3 sequences detected, about 17% appear once; the ten largest clones hold 2.4%. Sequencing input: PBMCs or a T cell subset sorted from them (not recorded which). These receptors all come from an adult woman who had mild COVID-19 (a few samples of this study predate the infection). Cell type and time point are not known.

This clonotype was found many times. The chain employs TRBV4-1 and TRBJ1-1, with D hard to call. Trimming stripped 4 bases from V and 5 bases from J, with 20 bases between. CDR3 length: 16 residues. CDR1 and CDR2 (germline): MGHRA, YSYEKL. The CDR3 coding sequence is TGCGCCAGCAGCCGCCCAAAGTGGCAGAGTGAGACTGAAGCTTTCTTT. It encodes CASSRPKWQSETEAFF.

This clonotype was seen only a few times. V usage is TRBV20-1 and J usage is TRBJ1-1; 8 bases agree with TRBD1. Germline V gene data show CDR1 as DFQATT and CDR2 as SNEGSKA (reference sequence). J lost 11 bases, V lost 6 bases, and 11 bases had no gene match. This CDR3 contains 12 residues. CDR3: CSAERRQGRAFF. The CDR3 DNA reads as TGCAGTGCCGAACGTCGACAGGGGCGGGCTTTCTTT.

This clonotype was seen only a few times. The chain's CDR3 is CASSLAGLAVYNEQFF. CDR3 nucleotide sequence: TGTGCCAGCAGCTTAGCAGGGCTAGCGGTCTACAATGAGCAGTTCTTC. The rearrangement uses TRBV7-2 and TRBJ2-1; TRBD2 agrees at 7 bases. V was pared by 0 bases and J by 3 bases, with 5 bases of the junction left unmatched. In germline, CDR1 is SGHTA, CDR2 FQGNSA. This CDR3 region has 16 residues. Full variable domain (remainder filled in from reference TRBV7-2 and TRBJ2-1): GAGVSQSPSNKVTEKGKDVELRCDPISGHTALYWYRQSLGQGLEFLIYFQGNSAPDKSGLPSDRFSAERTGGSVSTLTIQRTQQEDSAVYLCASSLAGLAVYNEQFFGPGTRLTVL.

The chain is built from TRBV12-3 or TRBV12-4 and TRBJ1-5, with D possibly being TRBD1 (6 bases). The V end was cut by 6 bases, the J end by 1 base, with 7 bases between. This CDR3 contains 13 residues. CDR3 in DNA: TGTGCCAGCAGCGACAGGAGCAATCAGCCCCAGCATTTT. Encoded protein: CASSDRSNQPQHF.

This clonotype has more than one count but fewer than ten. The rearrangement joins TRBV19 to TRBJ2-7; no clear D gene. Germline CDR1 reads LNHDA; CDR2 reads SQIVND (reference sequence). V was pared by 6 bases and J by 5 bases, with 20 bases between. The CDR3 sequence is 15 residues long. CDR3 loop: CASSPLTFPIHEQYF. CDR3 nucleotides: TGTGCCAGTAGCCCCCTCACCTTCCCCATCCACGAGCAGTACTTC.

The table lists this clonotype with a few counts. The chain is built from TRBV7-9 and TRBJ1-1; D is unclear. V lost 0 bases, J lost 1 base, and 6 bases lay in between. The CDR3 has 14 residues. Germline CDR1 and CDR2: SEHNR and FQNEAQ (reference sequence). CDR3 region: CASSLAHENTEAFF. In nucleotides, the CDR3 is TGTGCCAGCAGCTTAGCGCATGAGAACACTGAAGCTTTCTTT.

The genes are TRBV7-6 and TRBJ2-1, with 9 bases that match TRBD2. V shed 5 bases and J 8 bases; nucleotides not matched to a gene: 16. This CDR3 is built from 17 residues. Germline CDR1 SGHVS, CDR2 FNYEAQ. CDR3 DNA sequence: TGTGCCAGCAGCCCTGAGGGAGGAGCGGGGGGTTTGTATGAGCAGTTCTTC. Translated, it gives CASSPEGGAGGLYEQFF. Supplemented by reference TRBV7-6 and TRBJ2-1, the full variable domain reads GAGVSQSPRYKVTKRGQDVALRCDPISGHVSLYWYRQALGQGPEFLTYFNYEAQQDKSGLPNDRFSAERPEGSISTLTIQRTEQRDSAMYRCASSPEGGAGGLYEQFFGPGTRLTVL.

The chain uses TRBV18 and TRBJ1-1; 10 bases are a match to TRBD1. Per the germline V gene, CDR1 is KGHSH and CDR2 is LQKENI. The CDR3 is 16 amino acids. Trimming removed 4 bases from V and 2 bases from J; junction bases left unmatched: 7. For the CDR3, the DNA is TGTGCCAGCTCACTAGGGACAGGGGTGATTAACACTGAAGCTTTCTTT. The encoded protein is CASSLGTGVINTEAFF.

This clonotype was found a few times. The chain links TRBV7-2 to TRBJ2-1; TRBD2 aligns across 7 bases. The CDR3 sequence is 14 residues long. The germline CDR1 and CDR2 sequences are SGHTA and FQGNSA. The J segment lost 9 bases and the V segment lost 3 bases, leaving 8 bases of the junction unmatched. The DNA of the CDR3 is TGTGCCAGCAGCTTGATGCGGGAGATGGTTGAGCAGTTCTTC. The encoded protein is CASSLMREMVEQFF.

This sequence joins TRBV6-6 and TRBJ2-1; 8 bases map to TRBD2. Trimming at V came to 10 bases and at J to 8 bases, leaving 13 bases not matched to a gene. CDR1 is MNHNY and CDR2 is SVGAGI in the germline V gene (reference sequence). The CDR3 has 14 residues. The CDR3 spells CATRGGGAADEQFF. As DNA, the CDR3 is TGTGCCACCCGGGGGGGGGGCGCTGCAGATGAGCAGTTCTTC.

In its sample, this clonotype was seen many times. The chain joins TRBV19 to TRBJ1-1; possibly TRBD1 for D (6 bases). V was shortened by 6 bases and J by 3 bases, with 11 bases between the two germline ends. Germline loops: CDR1 LNHDA, CDR2 SQIVND (reference sequence). The CDR3 runs to 13 residues. CDR3 in amino acids: CASRIYRDTEAFF. The DNA for the CDR3 is TGTGCCAGTAGGATATACAGGGACACTGAAGCTTTCTTT.

This clonotype has just a few counts. The chain carries TRBV27 and TRBJ2-5, with D possibly being TRBD2 (6 bases). CDR3 length: 12 residues. V lost 6 bases to trimming and J lost 2 bases, with 7 bases between them. Germline V gene data show CDR1 as MNHEY and CDR2 as SMNVEV (reference sequence). The CDR3 DNA follows: TGTGCCAGCAGAGGGAGGCAAGAGACCCAGTACTTC. Amino acids: CASRGRQETQYF.

This clonotype turned up a few times. The V and J genes are TRBV6-5 and TRBJ1-4; TRBD1 agrees at 7 bases. Germline CDR1 and CDR2: MNHEY and SVGAGI. J was trimmed by 8 bases and V by 1 base; bases with no gene match: 10. The CDR3 spans 16 residues. DNA for the CDR3: TGTGCCAGCAGTTACTTTACTACAGGGGCTAGGGAAAAACTGTTTTTT. This sequence encodes CASSYFTTGAREKLFF.

V is TRBV4-2 and J is TRBJ1-1, with D tentatively TRBD1 (5 bases). The CDR3 length is 15 residues. Germline V gives CDR1 LGHNA, CDR2 YNFKEQ. V dropped 1 base and J dropped 13 bases, with 22 bases sitting between them. CDR3 in amino acids: CASSQVSTQGHPDFF. CDR3 in DNA: TGTGCCAGCAGCCAAGTATCCACCCAGGGCCACCCAGATTTCTTT.

This rearrangement joins TRBV5-5 to TRBJ2-3; 13 nucleotides agree with TRBD2. The CDR3 runs to 16 residues. Trimming removed 2 bases from V and 4 bases from J; junction bases left unmatched: 4. Germline loops: CDR1 SGHKS, CDR2 YYEKEE (reference sequence). Here the CDR3 reads CASSLPTSGRADTQYF. CDR3 DNA sequence: TGTGCCAGCAGCTTACCTACTAGCGGGAGGGCAGATACGCAGTATTTT.

This clonotype occurred a few times. For the CDR3, the DNA is TGTGCCAGCAGGCGGGACGGCCAAGAGGGCTACACCTTC. As protein: CASRRDGQEGYTF. This chain connects TRBV6-2 or TRBV6-3 to TRBJ1-2, with a weak D call TRBD1 (5 bases). The V end lost 6 bases, the J end lost 8 bases, and 16 bases lay between the germline ends. The CDR3 is made up of 13 amino acids. Germline V gene data show CDR1 as MNHEY and CDR2 as SVGEGT.